These 16 T cell receptor beta chains share one sample of origin, sequenced in a study of blood T cells in healthy people across ages. Together with a sample-barcoded 5' primer, a J-beta primer mix was included in a second PCR lasting about 7 to 11 cycles. TCRdb redid the calling of the 5' RACE reads with MiXCR, one entry per CDR3 protein. This sample has approximately 1,100,000 distinct CDR3 sequences, with more than 40% found just once. The source material was blood. The source is a woman aged 55-70 years in good health.

At least ten counts were recorded for this clonotype. V gene TRBV6-2 or TRBV6-3 combines with J gene TRBJ2-5; D remains unclear. Germline lookup yields CDR1 MNHEY and CDR2 SVGEGT. Trimming cost V 5 bases and J 0 bases, with 10 bases left between them. This CDR3 is 14 amino acids long. In DNA form, the CDR3 reads TGTGCCAGCAGTCTCCGGCCTAACCAAGAGACCCAGTACTTC. Amino acid sequence: CASSLRPNQETQYF.

This rearrangement joins TRBV7-2 to TRBJ2-3; D remains ambiguous. Trimming removed 8 bases at V and 1 base at J, with 10 bases between. Germline CDR1 reads SGHTA; CDR2 reads FQGNSA. CDR3 length: 13 residues. Here the CDR3 reads CASLLAGTDTQYF. The CDR3, as DNA: TGTGCCAGCCTGCTTGCCGGCACAGATACGCAGTATTTT.

This chain connects TRBV3-1 to TRBJ2-2, with 8 nucleotides matching TRBD2. The germline CDR1 and CDR2 sequences are LGHDT and YNNKEL (reference sequence). The CDR3 covers 18 residues. Trimming at V came to 4 bases and at J to 1 base, leaving 11 bases not matched to a gene. CDR3 DNA sequence: TGTGCCAGCAGCCCGACCCCAAGCGGGAGCGGGAACACCGGGGAGCTGTTTTTT. Protein sequence: CASSPTPSGSGNTGELFF.

The V and J genes are TRBV5-1 and TRBJ1-1; D not resolved. CDR1 and CDR2 from the germline V gene are SGHRS and YFSETQ. The CDR3 is made up of 13 amino acids. The V gene lost 4 bases and the J gene lost 1 base, with 8 bases spanning the gap. The CDR3 DNA sequence: TGCGCCAGCAGCCCGCAGTCGAACACTGAAGCTTTCTTT. Translation: CASSPQSNTEAFF.

The chain joins TRBV20-1 to TRBJ2-2; TRBD1 might be the D (5 bases). From germline, CDR1 is DFQATT and CDR2 SNEGSKA (reference sequence). V was cut by 4 bases and J by 3 bases, with 15 bases left in between. The CDR3 is 15 amino acids. CDR3 sequence: CSAKLQGGHTGELFF. The CDR3 bases are TGCAGTGCTAAGTTGCAGGGTGGCCACACCGGGGAGCTGTTTTTT.

This clonotype has ten or more counts. The V and J genes are TRBV6-5 and TRBJ2-7, with 7 nucleotides matching TRBD2. V shed 7 bases and J 5 bases; nucleotides not matched to a gene: 11. Germline values: CDR1 MNHEY, CDR2 SVGAGI. This CDR3 spans 14 amino acids. The CDR3, as DNA: TGTGCCAGCACTCGGGGAGGGGATAGAAACGAGCAGTACTTC. Translated, it gives CASTRGGDRNEQYF.

This sequence joins TRBV5-1 and TRBJ2-2, with D perhaps TRBD2 (5 bases). This CDR3 has 14 amino acids. V lost 7 bases, J lost 3 bases, and 13 bases lay in between. From germline, CDR1 is SGHRS and CDR2 YFSETQ. In DNA form, the CDR3 reads TGCGCCAGCGGGAGTAGGGTCGACACCGGGGAGCTGTTTTTT. Translation gives CASGSRVDTGELFF.

This chain joins TRBV27 and TRBJ1-2; TRBD1 matches 8 bases. Germline V CDR1 and CDR2: MNHEY, SMNVEV (reference sequence). V was pared by 5 bases and J by 7 bases, with 3 bases of the junction left unmatched. There are 12 residues in the CDR3. In DNA, the CDR3 is TGTGCCAGCAGTACGGACAGGGCTGGCTACACCTTC. Translation: CASSTDRAGYTF.

About this clonotype: Since a much larger clone is just one base distant, this may be a read error. V and J are TRBV29-1 and TRBJ2-3; unclear D gene. Germline lookup yields CDR1 SQVTM and CDR2 ANQGSEA. This CDR3 spans 11 amino acids. The CDR3 is CSVEVGDAQYF. The CDR3 DNA is TGCAGCGTTGAGGTTGGAGATGCGCAGTATTTT.

V is TRBV10-3 and J is TRBJ2-1; D uncertain. The V and J ends lost 7 bases and 2 bases respectively, with 9 bases between them. The CDR3 is made up of 13 amino acids. Germline CDR1 and CDR2: ENHRY and SYGVKD. The CDR3 DNA reads TGTGCCATCAAGGCTGTCGCCTACAATGAGCAGTTCTTC. It codes for CAIKAVAYNEQFF.

This rearrangement joins TRBV5-1 to TRBJ1-1; TRBD1 might be the D (6 bases). The length of the CDR3 is 14 residues. The V end lost 4 bases, the J end lost 2 bases, and 12 bases lay between the germline ends. Germline V gene data show CDR1 as SGHRS and CDR2 as YFSETQ. The CDR3 nucleotides are TGCGCCAGCAGCGACCCAGGGGTTAACACTGAAGCTTTCTTT. Residues: CASSDPGVNTEAFF.

The rearrangement joins TRBV28 to TRBJ2-7, with TRBD1 matching over 7 bases. Germline CDR1 and CDR2: MDHEN and SYDVKM. The CDR3 covers 13 residues. The junction had 10 bases not matched to a gene; V was cut back by 10 bases and J by 4 bases. Here the CDR3 DNA reads TGTGCCACCACAGGGGTTCGCGGTTACGAGCAGTACTTC. This sequence encodes CATTGVRGYEQYF. Variable domain in full (rest from reference TRBV28 and TRBJ2-7): DVKVTQSSRYLVKRTGEKVFLECVQDMDHENMFWYRQDPGLGLRLIYFSYDVKMKEKGDIPEGYSVSREKKERFSLILESASTNQTSMYLCATTGVRGYEQYFGPGTRLTVT.

With respect to this clonotype: A read error is possible here, since a much larger clone lies one base away. This chain joins TRBV6-5 and TRBJ2-3; 11 bases agree with TRBD2. Germline V lookup: CDR1 MNHEY, CDR2 SVGAGI. CDR3 size: 14 residues. CDR3 in DNA: TGTGCCAGCAGAGGGACTAGCGGCACAGATACGCGGTATTTT. Amino acid sequence: CASRGTSGTDTRYF.

This clonotype showed up just a few times. J is TRBJ2-7 and V is TRBV12-3 or TRBV12-4, with 12 bases that match TRBD2. The junction had 7 bases not matched to a gene; V was cut back by 6 bases and J by 4 bases. The length of the CDR3 is 15 residues. In DNA form, the CDR3 reads TGTGCCAGCAGCCTAGCGGGAGGGCAGGGTTACGAGCAGTACTTC. Its translation: CASSLAGGQGYEQYF.

Concerning this clonotype itself: The junction does not match germline at one end; this may be a read error. This chain connects TRBV11-1 to TRBJ2-7; the D is unclear. Germline loops: CDR1 SGHAT, CDR2 FQDESV (reference sequence). The CDR3 has 16 amino acids. The chain's CDR3 is CANSLVSGLSSYEQYF. CDR3 nucleotides: TGTGCCAACAGCTTAGTATCGGGCTTGAGCTCCTACGAGCAGTACTTC.

This clonotype was picked up a small number of times. CDR3: CASSYSSGQSVLPRSSYEQYF. CDR3 nucleotides: TGTGCCAGCAGTTACTCATCCGGACAGTCCGTTCTCCCAAGGAGCTCCTACGAGCAGTACTTC. This chain links TRBV6-5 with TRBJ2-7, with D perhaps TRBD1 (6 bases). The CDR3 contains 21 residues. V was trimmed by 0 bases and J by 0 bases, leaving 27 bases between them. Looked up from germline, CDR1 is MNHEY and CDR2 is SVGAGI.